This TCR beta chain came from a study of immune characterization of retroperitoneal liposarcoma. Germline V lookup: CDR1 SGHVT, CDR2 SQSDAQ. The CDR3 loop spans 15 amino acids. In TCRdb, the PCR reads were re-called with MiXCR into one record per CDR3 protein. The data show fewer than 2,000 distinct CDR3 sequences, with about 52% seen just once and about a tenth held by the top ten. The chain has TRBV7-4 and TRBJ2-1; weak D call: TRBD2 (5 bases). The better agreement between TRBJ2-5 and the DNA end casts doubt on the J call. The clonotype originates from a male donor with retroperitoneal liposarcoma. The sample was tumor tissue. The CDR3 sequence: CASSLDHLSGRTQYF. DNA for the CDR3: TGTGCCAGCAGCTTAGATCATCTGAGCGGAAGGACCCAGTACTTC.